A single sample is the source of the 5 T cell receptor beta chains below, sequenced in a study of cytomegalovirus exposure and HLA in healthy donors. The PCR used 60 Vbeta and 13 Jbeta primers. The data were produced by immunoSEQ multiplex PCR, yet TCRdb's version contains in-frame clones alone and is incomplete. The sample data list some 84,000 clones. The sequencing input was PBMCs. Receptors originate from a man aged 45-65 years in good health and CMV-seronegative.

The genes are TRBV28 and TRBJ1-6; D is possibly TRBD1 (6 bases). Between the trimmed V and J ends, which lost 1 base and 0 bases, there was a span of 22 bases. The germline V gene encodes CDR1 MDHEN and CDR2 SYDVKM. This CDR3 region has 21 residues. In DNA form, the CDR3 reads TGTGCCAGCAGTTTATTGAGGATGGCAGGGACACCGAGCTCCTATAATTCACCCCTCCACTTT. Protein sequence: CASSLLRMAGTPSSYNSPLHF.

Remarks on this clone: One end of the junction does not line up with germline, which may come from a read error. The chain combines TRBV6-1 with TRBJ1-1; 7 positions match TRBD1. Per germline, CDR1 MNHNS and CDR2 SASEGT. There are 17 residues in the CDR3. CDR3 sequence: CSSSEGGDRRGRSEAFF. CDR3 DNA sequence: TGTTCCAGCAGTGAAGGGGGTGACAGGAGGGGGCGAAGTGAAGCTTTCTTT.

The chain combines TRBV5-1 with TRBJ2-2; no reliable D call. CDR3 size: 14 residues. Trimming pared 2 bases from V and 3 bases from J, leaving 8 bases between. The V gene's germline CDR1 is SGHRS and CDR2 YFSETQ. DNA for the CDR3: TGCGCCAGCAGCTTTAACCTAGACACCGGGGAGCTGTTTTTT. It translates to CASSFNLDTGELFF.

V gene TRBV6-6 combines with J gene TRBJ1-5; a weak D match, TRBD1 (6 bases). The germline V gene encodes CDR1 MNHNY and CDR2 SVGAGI (reference sequence). Trimming shortened V by 6 bases and J by 6 bases, and 15 bases separated the two germline ends. The CDR3 loop spans 14 amino acids. CDR3 loop: CASSSNRVGQPQHF. CDR3 coding DNA: TGTGCCAGCAGCTCCAACAGGGTAGGTCAGCCCCAGCATTTT.

The rearrangement links TRBV7-2 to TRBJ1-5; TRBD1 might be the D (5 bases). V dropped 1 base and J dropped 7 bases, with 14 bases sitting between them. This CDR3 has 15 residues. CDR1 is SGHTA, CDR2 FQGNSA, per germline. The CDR3 loop reads CASSLGLGLGQPQHF. Written as DNA, the CDR3 is TGTGCCAGCAGCTTAGGTCTGGGACTGGGGCAGCCCCAGCATTTT.